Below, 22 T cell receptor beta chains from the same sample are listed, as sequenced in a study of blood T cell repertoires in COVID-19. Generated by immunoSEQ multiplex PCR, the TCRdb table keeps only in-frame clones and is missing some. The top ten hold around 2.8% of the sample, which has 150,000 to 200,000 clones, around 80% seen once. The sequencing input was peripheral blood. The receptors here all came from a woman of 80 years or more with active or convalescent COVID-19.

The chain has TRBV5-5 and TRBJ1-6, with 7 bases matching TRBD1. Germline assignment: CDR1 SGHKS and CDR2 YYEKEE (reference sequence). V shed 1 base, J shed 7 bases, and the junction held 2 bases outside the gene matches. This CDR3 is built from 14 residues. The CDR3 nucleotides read TGTGCCAGCAGCTTGACAGGGGACAATTCACCCCTCCACTTT. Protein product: CASSLTGDNSPLHF.

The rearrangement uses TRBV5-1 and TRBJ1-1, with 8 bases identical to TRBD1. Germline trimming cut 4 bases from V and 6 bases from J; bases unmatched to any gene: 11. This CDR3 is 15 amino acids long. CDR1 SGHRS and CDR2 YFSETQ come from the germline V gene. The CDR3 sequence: CASSRGQGIGAEAFF. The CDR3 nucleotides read TGCGCCAGCAGCCGAGGACAGGGCATCGGGGCTGAAGCTTTCTTT.

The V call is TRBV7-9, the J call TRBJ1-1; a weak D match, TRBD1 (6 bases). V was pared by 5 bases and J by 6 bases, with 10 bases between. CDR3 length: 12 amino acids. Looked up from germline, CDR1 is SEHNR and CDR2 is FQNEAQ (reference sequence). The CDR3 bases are TGTGCCAGCAGCCCGCAGGGGCCTGAAGCTTTCTTT. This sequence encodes CASSPQGPEAFF.

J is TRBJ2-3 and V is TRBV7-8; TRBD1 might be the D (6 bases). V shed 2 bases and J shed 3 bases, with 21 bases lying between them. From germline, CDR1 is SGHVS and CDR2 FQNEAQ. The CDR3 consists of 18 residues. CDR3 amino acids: CASSLRRLWGQGTDTQYF. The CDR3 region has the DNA TGTGCCAGCAGCTTACGGCGATTGTGGGGGCAAGGAACAGATACGCAGTATTTT.

CDR3 coding DNA: TGTGCCAGCAGCCCGCCCGGGGGACAGGGGTGGTCAGATACGCAGTATTTT. Its translation is CASSPPGGQGWSDTQYF. This sequence joins TRBV5-5 and TRBJ2-3, with TRBD1 matching over 10 bases. Trimming removed 4 bases from V and 4 bases from J; junction bases left unmatched: 12. CDR3 length equals 17 residues. The germline V gene has CDR1 SGHKS and CDR2 YYEKEE (reference sequence).

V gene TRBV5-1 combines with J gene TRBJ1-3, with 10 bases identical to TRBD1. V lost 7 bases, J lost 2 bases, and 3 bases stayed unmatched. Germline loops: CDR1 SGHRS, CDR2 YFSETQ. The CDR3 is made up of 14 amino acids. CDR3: CASQGTGAGNTIYF. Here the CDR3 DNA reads TGCGCCAGCCAAGGGACAGGGGCTGGAAACACCATATATTTT.

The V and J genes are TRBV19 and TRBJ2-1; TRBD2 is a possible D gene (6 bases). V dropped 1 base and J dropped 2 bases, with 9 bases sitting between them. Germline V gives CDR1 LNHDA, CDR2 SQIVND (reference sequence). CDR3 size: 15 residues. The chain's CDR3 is CASSIAGGAYNEQFF. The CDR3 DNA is TGTGCCAGTAGTATAGCCGGGGGAGCCTACAATGAGCAGTTCTTC.

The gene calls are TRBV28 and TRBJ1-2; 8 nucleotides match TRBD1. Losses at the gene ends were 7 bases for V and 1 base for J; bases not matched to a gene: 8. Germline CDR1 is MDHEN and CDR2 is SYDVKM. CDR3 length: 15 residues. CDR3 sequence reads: CASTLHTGGNYGYTF. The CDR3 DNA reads TGTGCCAGCACCTTACATACAGGGGGTAACTATGGCTACACCTTC.

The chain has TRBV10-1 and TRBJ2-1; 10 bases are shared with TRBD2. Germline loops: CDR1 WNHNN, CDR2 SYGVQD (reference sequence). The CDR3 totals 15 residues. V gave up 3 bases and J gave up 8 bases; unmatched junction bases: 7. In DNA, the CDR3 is TGCGCCAGCAGTGATGAGCGGGGGGGCTCGGATGAGCAGTTCTTC. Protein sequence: CASSDERGGSDEQFF.

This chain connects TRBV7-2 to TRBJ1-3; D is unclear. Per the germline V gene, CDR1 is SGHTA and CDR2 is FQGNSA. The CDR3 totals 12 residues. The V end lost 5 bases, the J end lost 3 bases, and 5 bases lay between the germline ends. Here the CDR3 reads CASSRYGNTIYF. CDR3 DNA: TGTGCCAGCAGCCGCTATGGAAACACCATATATTTT.

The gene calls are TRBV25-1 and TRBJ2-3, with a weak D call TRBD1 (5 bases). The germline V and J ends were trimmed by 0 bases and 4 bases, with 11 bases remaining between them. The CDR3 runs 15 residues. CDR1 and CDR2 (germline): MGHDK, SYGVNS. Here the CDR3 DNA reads TGTGCCAGCAGTGAATACAGGGCCCCTGCAGATACGCAGTATTTT. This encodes CASSEYRAPADTQYF.

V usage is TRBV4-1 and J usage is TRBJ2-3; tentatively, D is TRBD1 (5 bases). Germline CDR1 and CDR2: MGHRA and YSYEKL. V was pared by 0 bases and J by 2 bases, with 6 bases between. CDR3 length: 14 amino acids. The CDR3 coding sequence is TGCGCCAGCAGCCAAGACAGGGCCACAGATACGCAGTATTTT. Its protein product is CASSQDRATDTQYF.

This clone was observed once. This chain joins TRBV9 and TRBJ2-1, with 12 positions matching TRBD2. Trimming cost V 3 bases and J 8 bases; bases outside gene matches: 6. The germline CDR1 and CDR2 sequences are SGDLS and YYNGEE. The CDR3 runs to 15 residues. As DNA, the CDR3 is TGTGCCAGCAGCGAGGGACTAGCGGGCAGTTATGAGCAGTTCTTC. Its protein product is CASSEGLAGSYEQFF.

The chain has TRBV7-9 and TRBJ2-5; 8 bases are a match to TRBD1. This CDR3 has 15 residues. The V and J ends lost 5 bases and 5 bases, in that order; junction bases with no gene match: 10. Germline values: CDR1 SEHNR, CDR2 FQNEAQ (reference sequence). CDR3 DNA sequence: TGTGCCAGCAGCCCCCAGGGACAGGCGGCGGAGACCCAGTACTTC. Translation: CASSPQGQAAETQYF.

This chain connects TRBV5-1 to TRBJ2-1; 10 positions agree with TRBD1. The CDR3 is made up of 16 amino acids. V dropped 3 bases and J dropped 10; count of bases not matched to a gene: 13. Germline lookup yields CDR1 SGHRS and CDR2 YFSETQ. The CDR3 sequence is CASSSNPGQGFREQFF. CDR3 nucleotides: TGCGCCAGCAGCTCGAACCCGGGACAGGGGTTCCGGGAGCAGTTCTTC.

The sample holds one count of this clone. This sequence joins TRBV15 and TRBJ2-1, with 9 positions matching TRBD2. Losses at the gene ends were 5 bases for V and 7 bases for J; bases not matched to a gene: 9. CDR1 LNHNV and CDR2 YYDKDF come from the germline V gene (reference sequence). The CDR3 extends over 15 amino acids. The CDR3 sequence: CATSDPSGTSNEQFF. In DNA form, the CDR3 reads TGTGCCACCAGCGATCCTAGCGGGACCTCAAATGAGCAGTTCTTC.

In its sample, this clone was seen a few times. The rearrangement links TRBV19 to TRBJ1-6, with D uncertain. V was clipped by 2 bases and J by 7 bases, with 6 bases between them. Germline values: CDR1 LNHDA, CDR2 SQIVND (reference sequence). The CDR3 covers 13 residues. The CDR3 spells CASSILTNSPLHF. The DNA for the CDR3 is TGTGCCAGTAGTATACTGACAAATTCACCCCTCCACTTT. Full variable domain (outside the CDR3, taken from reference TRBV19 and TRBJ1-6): DGGITQSPKYLFRKEGQNVTLSCEQNLNHDAMYWYRQDPGQGLRLIYYSQIVNDFQKGDIAEGYSVSREKKESFPLTVTSAQKNPTAFYLCASSILTNSPLHFGNGTRLTVT.

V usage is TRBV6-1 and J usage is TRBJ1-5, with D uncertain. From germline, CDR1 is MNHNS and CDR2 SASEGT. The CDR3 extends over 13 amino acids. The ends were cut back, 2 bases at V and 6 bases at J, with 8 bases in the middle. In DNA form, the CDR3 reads TGTGCCAGCAGTGAAATCCCAGGTCAGCCCCAGCATTTT. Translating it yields CASSEIPGQPQHF.

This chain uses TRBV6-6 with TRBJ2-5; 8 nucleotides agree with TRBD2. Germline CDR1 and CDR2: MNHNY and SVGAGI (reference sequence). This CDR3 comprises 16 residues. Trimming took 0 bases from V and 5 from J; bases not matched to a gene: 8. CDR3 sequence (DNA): TGTGCCAGCAGTTACTCGTTGGCTTCGGGGGGGGAGACCCAGTACTTC. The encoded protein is CASSYSLASGGETQYF.

The CDR3 bases are TGTGCCAGCAGTGAAAGGACAGGGGGGTTCTATGGCTACACCTTC. It yields the protein CASSERTGGFYGYTF. The chain carries TRBV2 and TRBJ1-2; TRBD1 matches at 10 bases. The CDR3 contains 15 residues. In germline, CDR1 is SNHLY, CDR2 FYNNEI. V lost 2 bases and J lost 4; bases outside the gene matches: 4.

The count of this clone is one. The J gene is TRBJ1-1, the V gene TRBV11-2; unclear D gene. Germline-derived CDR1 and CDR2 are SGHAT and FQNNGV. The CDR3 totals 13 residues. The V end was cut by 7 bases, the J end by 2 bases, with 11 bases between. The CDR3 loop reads CASTWELNTEAFF. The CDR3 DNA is TGTGCCAGCACCTGGGAGCTAAACACTGAAGCTTTCTTT.

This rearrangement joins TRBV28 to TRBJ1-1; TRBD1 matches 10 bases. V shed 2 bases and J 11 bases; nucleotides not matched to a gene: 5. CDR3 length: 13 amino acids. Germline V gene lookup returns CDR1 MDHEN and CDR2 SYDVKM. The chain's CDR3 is CASSLEVDRGAFF. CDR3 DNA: TGTGCCAGCAGTTTAGAGGTGGACAGGGGGGCTTTCTTT. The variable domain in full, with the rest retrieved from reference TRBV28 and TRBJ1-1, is DVKVTQSSRYLVKRTGEKVFLECVQDMDHENMFWYRQDPGLGLRLIYFSYDVKMKEKGDIPEGYSVSREKKERFSLILESASTNQTSMYLCASSLEVDRGAFFGQGTRLTVV.